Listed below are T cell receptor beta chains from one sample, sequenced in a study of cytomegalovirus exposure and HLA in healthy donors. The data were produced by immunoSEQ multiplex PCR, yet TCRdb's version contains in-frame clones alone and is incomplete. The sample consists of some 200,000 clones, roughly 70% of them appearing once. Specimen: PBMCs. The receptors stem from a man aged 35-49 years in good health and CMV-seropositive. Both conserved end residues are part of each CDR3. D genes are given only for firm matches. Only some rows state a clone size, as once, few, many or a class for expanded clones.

TGTGCCAGCAGTCCTCAGGGGCGGAACGAGCAGTACTTC,CASSPQGRNEQYF,NA,TRBV6-6,NA,TRBJ2-7
TGTGCCAGCAGCTTCCGGAGCTCCTATAATTCACCCCTCCACTTT,CASSFRSSYNSPLHF,NA,TRBV7-8,NA,TRBJ1-6
TGTGCCAGTGGGACAGTAAACACTGAAGCTTTCTTT,CASGTVNTEAFF,NA,TRBV19,TRBD1,TRBJ1-1
TGCAGCGTTTATACAGGGCTCGGCTACACCTTC,CSVYTGLGYTF,NA,TRBV29-1,NA,TRBJ1-2
TGTGCCAGCAGCTTAGAAGGGGCCTCTAATGAAAAACTGTTTTTT,CASSLEGASNEKLFF,once,TRBV7-8,NA,TRBJ1-4
TGTGCTAGTGGTGGGGGGAGGGTTGTGGATACGCAGTATTTT,CASGGGRVVDTQYF,NA,TRBV12-5,TRBD2,TRBJ2-3
TGTGCCAGCAGCTTAGGGGGGGTTTACAATGAGCAGTTCTTC,CASSLGGVYNEQFF,NA,TRBV7-2,NA,TRBJ2-1
TGTGCCAGCAGCGCACCGGGACTAGAGTATGAGCAGTTCTTC,CASSAPGLEYEQFF,NA,TRBV9,TRBD2,TRBJ2-1
TGTGCCAGCAGTTTAATGCAGGGGATCTACAATGAGCAGTTCTTC,CASSLMQGIYNEQFF,few,TRBV27,NA,TRBJ2-1
TGTGCCAGCAGCTTAAGCCCAGGGACAGGGCTTCGAGGGGAGCTGTTTTTT,CASSLSPGTGLRGELFF,NA,TRBV7-7,TRBD1,TRBJ2-2
TGTGCCAGCAGTGTGGGGGTAGGCGGGGGGGGGCAAGAGACCCAGTACTTC,CASSVGVGGGGQETQYF,NA,TRBV6-1,TRBD2,TRBJ2-5
TGTGCTAGTGGTTTGGTACCGGGCGGGGAGAGCTCCTACGAGCAGTACTTC,CASGLVPGGESSYEQYF,NA,TRBV12-5,NA,TRBJ2-7
TGTGCCAGCAGTTACTCGGGACAGGGTCCCTACGAGCAGTACTTC,CASSYSGQGPYEQYF,NA,TRBV6-5,TRBD1,TRBJ2-7
TGTGCCAGCAGCGGTTGGACAGGGGCAAACACTGAAGCTTTCTTT,CASSGWTGANTEAFF,few,TRBV7-9,TRBD1,TRBJ1-1
TGTGCCAGCAGCGTAGGTGGGACAGGGACAGGAGCTTTCTTT,CASSVGGTGTGAFF,few,TRBV9,TRBD1,TRBJ1-1
TGTGCCAGCAGTTTTCTCGGGACCCAGTACTTC,CASSFLGTQYF,few,TRBV27,NA,TRBJ2-5
TGCGCCAGCAGCGGGGAGGGGATAGATGGCTACACCTTC,CASSGEGIDGYTF,NA,TRBV5-1,NA,TRBJ1-2
TGTGCCAGCAGCCCTAGCGGGGGGGCCTTCGATGAGCAGTTCTTC,CASSPSGGAFDEQFF,NA,TRBV4-2,TRBD2,TRBJ2-1
TGTGCCAGCAGCTTGGGTCGGACAGGGGAACGGTATGGCTACACCTTC,CASSLGRTGERYGYTF,few,TRBV5-6,TRBD1,TRBJ1-2
TGTGCCAGCAGCTTATGGACTAGCGGGGGGGCTGGGGGGTGGACCGGGGAGCTGTTTTTT,CASSLWTSGGAGGWTGELFF,NA,TRBV12-1,NA,TRBJ2-2
TGTGCCAGCAGTCCGGGGGGCGGGGGGGCTTACGAGCAGTACTTC,CASSPGGGGAYEQYF,NA,TRBV7-9,TRBD2,TRBJ2-7
TGTGCCAGCAGCCAGGGGAACACTGAAGCTTTCTTT,CASSQGNTEAFF,NA,TRBV11-2,NA,TRBJ1-1
TGCGCCAGCAGCTTTGCCTCAGGGGAGCACACTGAAGCTTTCTTT,CASSFASGEHTEAFF,NA,TRBV5-1,NA,TRBJ1-1
TGTGCCAGCAGCCCCCGCCCCGGCGACAGCTCCTACAATGAGCAGTTCTTC,CASSPRPGDSSYNEQFF,NA,TRBV14,NA,TRBJ2-1
TGTGCCAGCAGGGCAACAGGGGTTGGGGGCACTGAAGCTTTCTTT,CASRATGVGGTEAFF,NA,TRBV7-6,TRBD1,TRBJ1-1
TGTGCCAGCAACCTCCGGGAAGCTAGCACAGATACGCAGTATTTT,CASNLREASTDTQYF,NA,TRBV6-1,NA,TRBJ2-3
TGTGCCAGCAGCTCAGGTCAATTTGGGGCTATTTATGGCTACACCTTC,CASSSGQFGAIYGYTF,NA,TRBV7-2,NA,TRBJ1-2
TGTGCCAGCAGTGACAGGGTCTATGGCTACACCTTC,CASSDRVYGYTF,NA,TRBV6-1,NA,TRBJ1-2
TGTGCCAGCAGAAGAACAGGGGCGGGCAATCAGCCCCAGCATTTT,CASRRTGAGNQPQHF,NA,TRBV2,TRBD1,TRBJ1-5
TGTGCCAGCAGCTGGGACAGGGGCAATTCACCCCTCCACTTT,CASSWDRGNSPLHF,NA,TRBV5-6,TRBD1,TRBJ1-6
TGTGCCAGCAGCGTTCCGATGACAGGTAGCACAGATACGCAGTATTTT,CASSVPMTGSTDTQYF,NA,TRBV9,NA,TRBJ2-3
TGTGCCAGCAGCCTACAGGGGACTAGCGGGCCCAATGAGCAGTTCTTC,CASSLQGTSGPNEQFF,few,TRBV27,TRBD2,TRBJ2-1
TGTGCCAGCAGCTTGGGACAGAATCCTGGAAACACCATATATTTT,CASSLGQNPGNTIYF,NA,TRBV5-5,NA,TRBJ1-3
TGTGCCAGTAGTGTGGGCAGGGTCACTGAAGCTTTCTTT,CASSVGRVTEAFF,NA,TRBV19,NA,TRBJ1-1
TGTGCCAGTAGTCCCTCCTCCAGTTCCTACGAGCAGTACTTC,CASSPSSSSYEQYF,once,TRBV19,NA,TRBJ2-7
TGTGCCAGCACCTTGAACACTGAAGCTTTCTTT,CASTLNTEAFF,NA,TRBV6-1,NA,TRBJ1-1
TGTGCCAGCAGCTTGGGTGCAGGATCCTACGAGCAGTACTTC,CASSLGAGSYEQYF,NA,TRBV5-8,NA,TRBJ2-7
TGTGCCAGCAGTGTTCGCCATCCGGGACAGGGGGAAGGCTACACCTTC,CASSVRHPGQGEGYTF,few,TRBV28,TRBD1,TRBJ1-2
TGTGCCAGCAGCTTAGGCGGGGCGTCCCACAATGAGCAGTTCTTC,CASSLGGASHNEQFF,NA,TRBV7-9,NA,TRBJ2-1
TGCAGTGCCCGGGAGTACACTGAAGCTTTCTTT,CSAREYTEAFF,NA,TRBV20-1,NA,TRBJ1-1
TGTGCCAGCAGCTTGGTAAGGGACAGGGTTTCTGACCATGAGTACTTC,CASSLVRDRVSDHEYF,NA,TRBV5-8,TRBD1,TRBJ2-7
TGTGCCAGCAGCTTCCTAGCGGGGGCTACAGATACGCAGTATTTT,CASSFLAGATDTQYF,NA,TRBV5-6,TRBD2,TRBJ2-3
TGTGCCAGCAGCCTCCGGGATTTGGGTACCGGGGAGCTGTTTTTT,CASSLRDLGTGELFF,NA,TRBV7-9,NA,TRBJ2-2